The 30 T cell receptor beta chains below all came from one sample that was sequenced in a study of T cells in Graves' hyperthyroidism and ophthalmopathy. RNA transcripts yielded amplified TCR beta CDR3 regions. TCR CDR3 underwent first-round RT-PCR with the HTBI primer set. TCRdb ran MiXCR on the multiplex PCR reads and lists one entry per CDR3 protein. The data show around 560,000 distinct CDR3 sequences, roughly a sixth seen once. The sequencing input was blood. Receptor source: a woman under 30 with Graves' hyperthyroidism.

This clonotype was detected a few times. This chain links TRBV7-9 with TRBJ2-2; either TRBD1 or TRBD2 may supply D (5 bases each). The germline gives CDR1 SEHNR, CDR2 FQNEAQ (reference sequence). The V gene lost 5 bases and the J gene lost 3 bases, with 16 bases spanning the gap. This CDR3 is 16 amino acids long. The CDR3 DNA reads as TGTGCCAGCAGCCCTTATAGGGGAGAGTACACCGGGGAGCTGTTTTTT. Translated: CASSPYRGEYTGELFF.

Here the CDR3 reads CSANNGASGNTIYF. CDR3 DNA: TGCAGTGCTAACAACGGTGCCTCTGGAAACACCATATATTTT. The chain uses TRBV20-1 and TRBJ1-3; D gene uncertain. Germline V CDR1 and CDR2: DFQATT, SNEGSKA (reference sequence). With 4 bases removed from V and 0 bases from J, the gap between germline ends came to 10 bases. The CDR3 sequence is 14 residues long.

The J gene is TRBJ2-1, the V gene TRBV6-1; TRBD2 matches at 9 bases. The CDR3 is 16 residues long. Germline V gives CDR1 MNHNS, CDR2 SASEGT. With V trimmed by 6 bases and J by 0 bases, 6 bases remained unmatched. CDR3 residues: CASSHSSGSSYNEQFF. The CDR3 region has the DNA TGTGCCAGCAGCCACAGTAGCGGGAGCTCCTACAATGAGCAGTTCTTC.

The CDR3 is CASSLGGGLSYEQYF. CDR3 DNA sequence: TGTGCCAGCAGTTTAGGGGGGGGCCTCTCCTACGAGCAGTACTTC. The chain couples TRBV27 to TRBJ2-7; the D gene is possibly TRBD2 (7 bases). V was clipped by 2 bases and J by 0 bases, with 11 bases between them. The CDR3 is made up of 15 amino acids. Germline lookup yields CDR1 MNHEY and CDR2 SMNVEV (reference sequence).

This clonotype was found many times. V is TRBV20-1 and J is TRBJ1-2; no definite D call. Germline V CDR1 and CDR2: DFQATT, SNEGSKA (reference sequence). Trimming stripped 6 bases from V and 2 bases from J, with 4 bases between. The length of the CDR3 is 10 residues. The CDR3 DNA follows: TGCAGTGCATCCAACTATGGCTACACCTTC. Translation gives CSASNYGYTF.

The V call is TRBV3-1, the J call TRBJ2-7; tentative D call: TRBD2 (5 bases). The CDR3 extends over 13 amino acids. V was clipped by 6 bases and J by 2 bases, with 11 bases between them. Germline V gene data show CDR1 as LGHDT and CDR2 as YNNKEL (reference sequence). The CDR3 DNA reads as TGTGCCAGCAGTCGAGAGGGAGCCTACGAGCAGTACTTC. It specifies CASSREGAYEQYF.

This clonotype was counted at least ten times. The V and J genes are TRBV28 and TRBJ2-1, with 10 nucleotides matching TRBD2. The CDR3 has 15 residues. Germline CDR1 reads MDHEN; CDR2 reads SYDVKM. Trimming took 3 bases from V and 9 from J; bases not matched to a gene: 8. CDR3 nucleotides: TGTGCCAGCAGTTTTGGGCTAGCGGGAGTCGGTGAGCAGTTCTTC. The encoded protein is CASSFGLAGVGEQFF.

The chain couples TRBV28 to TRBJ2-1; TRBD2 matches at 13 bases. From germline, CDR1 is MDHEN and CDR2 SYDVKM. The CDR3 runs 16 residues. V lost 7 bases and J lost 6; bases outside the gene matches: 9. The CDR3 region is CASTLGLAGVFNEQFF. The CDR3 DNA sequence: TGTGCCAGCACCCTCGGACTAGCGGGAGTTTTCAATGAGCAGTTCTTC.

In this sample, this clonotype turned up a few times. The chain is built from TRBV28 and TRBJ1-6; D is perhaps TRBD1 (5 bases). From germline, CDR1 is MDHEN and CDR2 SYDVKM. The CDR3 contains 15 residues. The V gene lost 3 bases and the J gene lost 7 bases, with 13 bases spanning the gap. CDR3 protein: CASSFLDRLNSPLHF. Here the CDR3 DNA reads TGTGCCAGCAGTTTTCTCGACAGATTGAATTCACCCCTCCACTTT.

This clonotype was seen more than once but under ten times. The chain links TRBV24-1 to TRBJ1-2; D gene ambiguous. Deletions cut 0 bases from V and 4 bases from J, with 5 bases between. Germline V CDR1 and CDR2: KGHDR, SFDVKD. CDR3 size: 13 residues. As DNA, the CDR3 is TGTGCCACCAGTGATTTGCGAGGCTATGGCTACACCTTC. Residues: CATSDLRGYGYTF.

This clonotype was found a few times. This sequence joins TRBV12-3 or TRBV12-4 and TRBJ1-1; a possible D gene is TRBD1 (5 bases). The CDR3 runs 14 residues. Trimming removed 7 bases at V and 3 bases at J, with 15 bases between. This CDR3 reads CASTLTGPYTEAFF. The CDR3 DNA reads as TGTGCCAGCACCCTAACAGGCCCCTACACTGAAGCTTTCTTT.

This clonotype occurred many times. The J gene is TRBJ1-1, the V gene TRBV28; D perhaps matches TRBD1 (5 bases). The CDR3 totals 14 residues. Trimming removed 7 bases from V and 4 bases from J, with 16 bases in between. Germline loops: CDR1 MDHEN, CDR2 SYDVKM. CDR3 sequence: CASTERGEFTEAFF. Here the CDR3 DNA reads TGTGCCAGCACCGAACGGGGGGAATTCACTGAAGCTTTCTTT.

The CDR3 reads CASQRSGANVLTF. The CDR3 nucleotides are TGTGCCAGTCAGAGATCTGGGGCCAACGTCCTGACTTTC. The rearrangement uses TRBV12-3 or TRBV12-4 and TRBJ2-6; D is unclear. CDR3 length: 13 residues. The V end lost 9 bases, the J end lost 1 base, and 7 bases lay between the germline ends.

This clonotype has only a few counts. This chain joins TRBV5-1 and TRBJ2-5; 7 nucleotides agree with TRBD2. The germline CDR1 and CDR2 sequences are SGHRS and YFSETQ. This CDR3 region has 14 residues. Trimming took 3 bases from V and 5 from J; bases not matched to a gene: 7. CDR3 amino acids: CASSSGGSVETQYF. The CDR3 region has the DNA TGCGCCAGCAGCTCGGGAGGATCTGTGGAGACCCAGTACTTC.

The table lists this clonotype with many counts. The J gene is TRBJ1-2, the V gene TRBV12-3 or TRBV12-4; tentative D call: TRBD1 (5 bases). The V end was cut by 5 bases, the J end by 8 bases, with 15 bases between. This CDR3 spans 13 amino acids. The CDR3 sequence is CASSTGTVAGYTF. In nucleotides, the CDR3 is TGTGCCAGCAGTACCGGGACGGTTGCGGGCTACACCTTC.

At least ten counts were recorded for this clonotype. This rearrangement joins TRBV24-1 to TRBJ1-5, with D unresolved. The CDR3 is made up of 13 amino acids. Germline CDR1 KGHDR, CDR2 SFDVKD. V gave up 5 bases and J gave up 7 bases, with 11 bases separating them. CDR3 nucleotide sequence: TGTGCCACCAGTGGGTCTAGCGGGCAGCCCCAGCATTTT. Translation: CATSGSSGQPQHF.

In its sample, this clonotype was seen a few times. CDR3 bases: TGTGCCAGCAGGGACACGGGGACAGATACGCAGTATTTT. This translates into CASRDTGTDTQYF. This chain joins TRBV6-2 or TRBV6-3 and TRBJ2-3; D possibly matches TRBD1 or TRBD2 (5 bases each). The V gene's germline CDR1 is MNHEY and CDR2 SVGEGT. V was clipped by 6 bases and J by 3 bases, with 10 bases between them. The CDR3 has 13 residues.

Concerning this clonotype: One junction end does not reproduce the germline sequence, and a read error may be involved. The rearrangement joins TRBV11-3 to TRBJ2-1; D ambiguous. The CDR3 spans 11 residues. CDR1 SGHNT and CDR2 YENEEA come from the germline V gene. CDR3 amino acids: CASSPSNDQFF. The DNA for the CDR3 is TGTGCCAGCAGCCCTTCGAATGATCAGTTCTTC. Looking up the rest from reference TRBV11-3 and TRBJ2-1 gives the full variable domain: EAGVVQSPRYKIIEKKQPVAFWCNPISGHNTLYWYLQNLGQGPELLIRYENEEAVDDSQLPKDRFSAERLKGVDSTLKIQPAELGDSAVYLCASSPSNDQFFGPGTRLTVL.

This clonotype was detected many times. This rearrangement joins TRBV12-3 or TRBV12-4 to TRBJ1-2, with a weak D call TRBD1 (6 bases). Trimming cost V 4 bases and J 2 bases, with 11 bases left between them. The CDR3 extends over 14 amino acids. CDR3 in amino acids: CASSSLGGNYGYTF. The CDR3 DNA sequence: TGTGCCAGCAGTTCCCTAGGGGGGAACTATGGCTACACCTTC.

This sequence joins TRBV6-2 or TRBV6-3 and TRBJ2-3; TRBD2 aligns across 7 bases. Looked up from germline, CDR1 is MNHEY and CDR2 is SVGEGT. The CDR3 runs to 16 residues. Trimming removed 8 bases from V and 5 bases from J; junction bases left unmatched: 16. CDR3: CASSEDGGSAVDTQYF. The CDR3 nucleotides read TGTGCCAGCTCCGAAGACGGCGGGAGCGCGGTAGATACGCAGTATTTT.

This clonotype occurred many times. The rearrangement links TRBV27 to TRBJ1-1, with 8 bases matching TRBD1. CDR1 and CDR2 from the germline V gene are MNHEY and SMNVEV (reference sequence). The CDR3 extends over 16 amino acids. The V segment lost 5 bases and the J segment 4 bases; nucleotides outside the gene matches: 12. This chain's CDR3 is CASSPDREVGSTEAFF. The CDR3 DNA sequence: TGTGCCAGCAGTCCGGACAGGGAGGTGGGGAGCACTGAAGCTTTCTTT.

In this sample, this clonotype turned up many times. V is TRBV20-1 and J is TRBJ1-1; no clear D. V shed 6 bases and J shed 7 bases, with 12 bases lying between them. Germline values: CDR1 DFQATT, CDR2 SNEGSKA (reference sequence). The CDR3 loop spans 11 amino acids. The CDR3 DNA sequence: TGCAGTGCCGGGCTCTCCTTTGAAGCTTTCTTT. Translated, it gives CSAGLSFEAFF.

This clonotype was detected ten times or more. This chain uses TRBV20-1 with TRBJ2-5, with TRBD1 matching 11 bases. Looked up from germline, CDR1 is DFQATT and CDR2 is SNEGSKA (reference sequence). CDR3 size: 14 residues. V shed 6 bases and J 5 bases; nucleotides not matched to a gene: 8. CDR3 sequence reads: CSAIRTGGVETQYF. CDR3 nucleotide sequence: TGCAGTGCCATCCGGACAGGGGGCGTTGAGACCCAGTACTTC.

Ten or more counts support this clonotype. This rearrangement joins TRBV13 to TRBJ2-3, with a weak D call TRBD2 (5 bases). The CDR3 contains 13 residues. Trimming removed 7 bases at V and 5 bases at J, with 13 bases between. Germline V gene lookup returns CDR1 PRHDT and CDR2 FYEKMQ (reference sequence). DNA of the CDR3: TGTGCCAGCAACACGGAGCGGAGAGATACGCAGTATTTT. This codes for CASNTERRDTQYF.

In this sample, this clonotype turned up a few times. The V call is TRBV20-1, the J call TRBJ1-5; 7 nucleotides match TRBD1. The germline gives CDR1 DFQATT, CDR2 SNEGSKA (reference sequence). The J segment lost 3 bases and the V segment lost 6 bases, leaving 11 bases of the junction unmatched. The CDR3 covers 15 residues. This chain's CDR3 is CSATIGGRTNQPQHF. The CDR3 DNA reads as TGCAGTGCCACAATAGGGGGCAGAACCAATCAGCCCCAGCATTTT.

The chain combines TRBV2 with TRBJ2-5; TRBD1 might be the D (5 bases). The CDR3 sequence is 14 residues long. The ends were cut back, 2 bases at V and 5 bases at J, with 12 bases in the middle. Looked up from germline, CDR1 is SNHLY and CDR2 is FYNNEI. The CDR3 nucleotides are TGTGCCAGCAGTGAATTTCAGGGTGGCGAGACCCAGTACTTC. Protein product: CASSEFQGGETQYF.

This sequence joins TRBV7-9 and TRBJ1-1, with D unresolved. CDR3 length equals 13 residues. V lost 5 bases and J 0 bases, leaving 7 bases between the germline ends. Germline CDR1 SEHNR, CDR2 FQNEAQ (reference sequence). The CDR3 DNA reads TGTGCCAGCAGCCAGTACATGAACACTGAAGCTTTCTTT. Protein: CASSQYMNTEAFF.

The chain couples TRBV27 to TRBJ1-6, with 9 nucleotides matching TRBD1. Trimming took 8 bases from V and 10 from J; bases not matched to a gene: 9. The V gene's germline CDR1 is MNHEY and CDR2 SMNVEV (reference sequence). This CDR3 contains 14 residues. CDR3 sequence: CASRHRGQASPLHF. CDR3 bases: TGTGCCAGCCGACACAGGGGGCAGGCCTCACCCCTCCACTTT.

With respect to this clonotype: This sequence may be a read error, since a much larger clone differs from it by one base. The rearrangement uses TRBV7-9 and TRBJ2-7, with D hard to call. The CDR3 runs 13 residues. The V gene's germline CDR1 is SEHNR and CDR2 FQNEAQ (reference sequence). With 8 bases removed from V and 2 bases from J, the gap between germline ends came to 13 bases. The CDR3 coding sequence is TGTGCCAGCGGTAAGACGGACCCCTACGAGCAGTACTTC. Translation gives CASGKTDPYEQYF. Full variable domain (rest looked up from reference TRBV7-9 and TRBJ2-7): DTGVSQNPRHKITKRGQNVTFRCDPISEHNRLYWYRQTLGQGPEFLTYFQNEAQLEKSRLLSDRFSAERPKGSFSTLEIQRTEQGDSAMYLCASGKTDPYEQYFGPGTRLTVT.

This clonotype was picked up many times. V usage is TRBV5-7 and J usage is TRBJ2-3; unclear D gene. TRBV5-7 is recorded as an ORF, its role being uncertain. V lost 7 bases and J 4 bases, leaving 22 bases between the germline ends. The CDR3 is 16 amino acids. The CDR3 loop reads CASGLLAPIRSDTQYF. CDR3 nucleotide sequence: TGTGCCAGCGGGTTGTTGGCCCCAATAAGGTCAGATACGCAGTATTTT.